A single T cell receptor beta chain is shown here with its context. Its antigen remains undetermined. Within one base of it there is no much larger clone, and no base qualities were kept. In the germline V gene, CDR1 corresponds to MNHEY and CDR2 to SVGAGI. The germline V end is reduced by 6 bases and the J end by 6 bases; junction bases left unmatched: 3. The CDR3 runs 14 amino acids, cysteine and phenylalanine included. Of the read, only the CDR3 DNA is kept; its 42 bases are in frame from base 1. Blood samples were collected up to 4 times in the first month after transplant and then at least monthly when available. The library relied on the immunoSEQ multiplex PCR assay. For most patients, high-throughput TCR-beta CDR3 sequencing of genomic DNA was performed by Adaptive Biotechnologies. In the original analysis: Adaptive's ImmunoSEQ software supplied the TCR sequencing data for around 17 patients, while MiXCR and VDJtools were used to process three other patients. CDR3 nucleotide sequences shared between donor and recipient were removed because their origin could not be assigned. To be classed as alloreactive, a clone needed at least 2-fold expansion over unstimulated cells and a minimum CFSE-low frequency of 0.002% (template counts) or 0.001% (read counts). Clones were considered mappable if detected in sequenced pre-transplant spleen, lymph node, or MLR CFSE-low populations of the donor or recipient. Cumulative frequency of alloreactive clones was calculated as a percentage of all sequences weighted by copy number. This immuneACCESS table, as held by TCRdb, lists in-frame sequences with V and J called but not all clones. Of the missing ones, under half trace to an unresolved V gene in checked studies; the others have no known cause. The DNA gave D and trimming, while V, J and clone size come from that table. The sample table shows some 25,000 clones, and more than 80% are seen once. Roughly 0.58% of the sample is taken by the ten largest.

The data stem from a study of graft-versus-host responses after intestinal transplantation (dated by TCRdb to about 2021). Background on the whole study: Recipients received multivisceral, liver-intestinal, or isolated intestinal transplants. Donor T cell macrochimerism was defined as a peak of at least 4% donor T cells among recipient peripheral blood mononuclear cells. The cohort enrolled 24 intestinal transplant recipients including one retransplant, and a few patients lacking pretransplant specimens were excluded. Instead of going to the commercial service, samples from a few later patients were sequenced in-house on an Illumina MiSeq and processed with MiXCR. Every recipient was given anti-thymocyte globulin induction, then maintenance tacrolimus and steroids for 3 to 4 years. To identify alloreactive clones, pre-transplant mixed lymphocyte reaction products were sequenced and then compared with unstimulated pre-transplant donor and recipient T cells. After intestinal transplantation, graft-versus-host and host-versus-graft alloreactive T cell clones were followed in the graft, circulation and bone marrow using bulk TCR-beta CDR3 sequencing.

The research as a whole found: Early after transplant, peak levels of circulating GvH clones were associated with declines in HvG clones. The relatively low number and heterogeneity of intestinal transplant patients limited the conclusions. In patients with donor T cell macrochimerism, the allografts had high GvH to HvG T cell clonal ratios. GvH clones were detected in recipient bone marrow, and some of these GvH clones were observed earlier in ileal mucosa or blood, consistent with an intestinal mucosal origin.

The clonotype was recovered from a human patient who received an intestinal transplant, so some T cells may come from the graft donor. The sequence is built from TRBV6-5 and TRBJ1-5, with 12 middle bases fitting TRBD1. The specimen comprised PBMCs, sampled 18 days after transplant. The CDR3 is CASRGQGASQPQHF. In nucleotides, the sequence is TGTGCCAGCAGGGGACAGGGGGCCAGTCAGCCCCAGCATTTT.